The 18 T cell receptor beta chains below all came from one sample that was sequenced in a study of identical twins. Each CDR3 protein is one row after TCRdb ran MiXCR on the 5' RACE reads. The sample lists 1.5 million to 2 million distinct CDR3 sequences; around 29% were seen once. Sequenced: cord blood. The receptors derive from a newborn girl in good health.

V usage is TRBV9 and J usage is TRBJ1-1, with TRBD1 matching over 11 bases. The CDR3 extends over 16 amino acids. The V and J ends lost 3 bases and 4 bases, in that order; junction bases with no gene match: 8. Per germline, CDR1 SGDLS and CDR2 YYNGEE. The CDR3 DNA is TGTGCCAGCAGCGCGATGGACAGGGGGCGCGGCACTGAAGCTTTCTTT. It yields the protein CASSAMDRGRGTEAFF.

The chain recombines TRBV6-1 with TRBJ1-6, with 9 bases lining up with TRBD1. This CDR3 is 15 amino acids long. The V gene's germline CDR1 is MNHNS and CDR2 SASEGT. Trimming took 4 bases from V and 7 from J; bases not matched to a gene: 5. CDR3 loop: CASSVGQGTNSPLHF. CDR3 sequence (DNA): TGTGCCAGCAGTGTAGGACAGGGGACCAATTCACCCCTCCACTTT.

The rearrangement uses TRBV27 and TRBJ2-5; 7 bases are a match to TRBD1. The last part of the DNA fits TRBJ2-7 better; the J call may be wrong. This CDR3 comprises 15 residues. CDR1 is MNHEY and CDR2 is SMNVEV in the germline V gene (reference sequence). DNA of the CDR3: TGTGCCAGCAGTTTATCAGACAGGGTAACCTACGAGCAGTACTTC. This codes for CASSLSDRVTYEQYF.

The gene calls are TRBV5-1 and TRBJ2-7; 11 nucleotides align to TRBD2. The CDR3 loop spans 15 amino acids. Germline assignment: CDR1 SGHRS and CDR2 YFSETQ. V lost 4 bases to trimming and J lost 5 bases; unmatched junction nucleotides: 8. CDR3 coding DNA: TGCGCCAGCAGCCTCCAGGCACTAGCGGGAGACGAGCAGTACTTC. As protein: CASSLQALAGDEQYF.

The chain combines TRBV4-1 with TRBJ2-5, with 8 bases that match TRBD1. CDR1 and CDR2 (germline): MGHRA, YSYEKL. With 3 bases clipped from V and 4 bases from J, the junction kept 10 bases outside the gene matches. The CDR3 consists of 16 residues. The CDR3 region has the DNA TGCGCCAGCAGCCAGGACCCCGGACAGGGTGGAGAGACCCAGTACTTC. This codes for CASSQDPGQGGETQYF.

This chain joins TRBV7-8 and TRBJ2-2, with D perhaps matching TRBD2 (6 bases). V lost 5 bases to trimming and J lost 6 bases, with 25 bases between them. The CDR3 spans 18 residues. From germline, CDR1 is SGHVS and CDR2 FQNEAQ. DNA for the CDR3: TGTGCCAGCAGCCTACAAAGACTAGTAACGACAGAGGCCGGGGAGCTGTTTTTT. It is translated as CASSLQRLVTTEAGELFF.

The chain carries TRBV18 and TRBJ1-6, with D unresolved. Trimming removed 3 bases from V and 7 bases from J, with 10 bases in between. Germline loops: CDR1 KGHSH, CDR2 LQKENI. This CDR3 contains 14 residues. CDR3 nucleotides: TGTGCCAGCTCACCCGTCCAGGACAATTCACCCCTCCACTTT. Its translation is CASSPVQDNSPLHF. The whole variable domain, remainder taken from reference TRBV18 and TRBJ1-6, is NAGVMQNPRHLVRRRGQEARLRCSPMKGHSHVYWYRQLPEEGLKFMVYLQKENIIDESGMPKERFSAEFPKEGPSILRIQQVVRGDSAAYFCASSPVQDNSPLHFGNGTRLTVT.

The count of this clonotype is one. This may arise from a read error, as a much more abundant clone is one base away. V and J are TRBV12-3 or TRBV12-4 and TRBJ2-3, with 10 bases aligning to TRBD1. CDR3 length equals 14 residues. The CDR3: CASGTGDSTDAQYF. The CDR3, as DNA: TGTGCCAGCGGGACAGGGGATAGCACAGATGCGCAGTATTTT.

V gene TRBV15 combines with J gene TRBJ1-1; D remains ambiguous. This CDR3 is 18 amino acids long. Trimming took off 0 bases at V and 0 bases at J, with 17 bases between the two ends. Germline V lookup: CDR1 LNHNV, CDR2 YYDKDF (reference sequence). CDR3 loop: CATSRDSWAASMNTEAFF. Written as DNA, the CDR3 is TGTGCCACCAGCAGAGATTCGTGGGCAGCTAGTATGAACACTGAAGCTTTCTTT.

V usage is TRBV7-9 and J usage is TRBJ1-2; 7 bases align to TRBD1. V dropped 5 bases and J dropped 0; count of bases not matched to a gene: 6. CDR1 is SEHNR, CDR2 FQNEAQ, per germline (reference sequence). The CDR3 length is 15 residues. CDR3 region: CASSGNRGTNYGYTF. CDR3 nucleotide sequence: TGTGCCAGCAGCGGGAACAGGGGAACTAACTATGGCTACACCTTC.

This clonotype showed up just a few times. The gene calls are TRBV10-3 and TRBJ1-5; possibly TRBD1 for D (6 bases). Germline CDR1 ENHRY, CDR2 SYGVKD. Trimming removed 0 bases at V and 4 bases at J, with 10 bases between. This CDR3 region has 15 residues. In nucleotides, the CDR3 is TGTGCCATCAGTGAGTCAGGGGGAGTTAATCAGCCCCAGCATTTT. Encoded protein: CAISESGGVNQPQHF.

Ten or more counts support this clonotype. V and J are TRBV27 and TRBJ2-1; D is unclear. There are 15 residues in the CDR3. V was pared by 7 bases and J by 0 bases, with 13 bases between. Germline CDR1 MNHEY, CDR2 SMNVEV (reference sequence). The CDR3 DNA reads as TGTGCCAGCACTAGAGATCTGAGCTCCTACAATGAGCAGTTCTTC. It is translated as CASTRDLSSYNEQFF.

This clonotype was picked up a small number of times. This rearrangement joins TRBV11-2 to TRBJ2-5; 7 bases match TRBD1. In germline, CDR1 is SGHAT, CDR2 FQNNGV. V shed 4 bases and J 3 bases; nucleotides not matched to a gene: 5. This CDR3 has 14 residues. The CDR3 is CASSWDRLKETQYF. The CDR3 nucleotides read TGTGCCAGCAGCTGGGACAGACTAAAAGAGACCCAGTACTTC.

This chain joins TRBV30 and TRBJ2-4; weak D call: TRBD1 (5 bases). The DNA end favors TRBJ2-7, so the J call may be wrong. Germline V gene data show CDR1 as GTSNPN and CDR2 as SVGIG (reference sequence). The CDR3 is 11 amino acids. The CDR3 here is CAWNRGYEQYF. The CDR3 DNA follows: TGTGCCTGGAATAGGGGTTACGAGCAGTACTTC.

This chain joins TRBV5-1 and TRBJ2-7; no reliable D call. This CDR3 is built from 15 residues. Per germline, CDR1 SGHRS and CDR2 YFSETQ. V lost 4 bases and J 5 bases, leaving 19 bases between the germline ends. CDR3 bases: TGCGCCAGCAGCGTGGCTGCTAGGGTCGGAAACGAGCAGTACTTC. Translated: CASSVAARVGNEQYF.

This clonotype appeared many times. The chain has TRBV29-1 and TRBJ2-7; no clear D. The CDR3 covers 12 residues. The germline CDR1 and CDR2 sequences are SQVTM and ANQGSEA. V was cut by 4 bases and J by 2 bases, with 9 bases left in between. Here the CDR3 reads CSVGPTPYEQYF. In DNA form, the CDR3 reads TGCAGCGTTGGACCGACCCCCTACGAGCAGTACTTC.

The DNA for the CDR3 is TGTGCCAGCAGCTTAGGGGGGTTACCCACCTACGAGCAGTACTTC. Translating gives CASSLGGLPTYEQYF. This rearrangement joins TRBV7-9 to TRBJ2-7; D is possibly TRBD1 or TRBD2 (5 bases each). V dropped 1 base and J dropped 2 bases, with 12 bases sitting between them. This CDR3 is 15 amino acids long. Germline V CDR1 and CDR2: SEHNR, FQNEAQ (reference sequence).

In this sample, this clonotype turned up many times. V usage is TRBV6-5 and J usage is TRBJ1-3; D gene unclear. Trimming removed 6 bases from V and 0 bases from J, with 3 bases in between. CDR1 and CDR2 from the germline V gene are MNHEY and SVGAGI. The CDR3 contains 12 residues. Here the CDR3 DNA reads TGTGCCAGCAGGGGCTCTGGAAACACCATATATTTT. Translation gives CASRGSGNTIYF.